The 8 T cell receptor beta chains reported below all come from one sample, sequenced in a study of blood T cell repertoires in COVID-19 (dated by TCRdb to the early 2020s). The library was obtained by the immunoSEQ multiplex PCR assay. This is the immuneACCESS table as TCRdb keeps it, with only in-frame sequences that have V and J called. A part of the clones is gone; compared with another copy, unresolved V genes explain less than half, and the rest is unexplained. For this sample there are 63,000 or so clones; 80% to 85% appear just once. Of the sample, 9.2% falls within the top ten clones. Specimen: peripheral blood. These receptors originate from a human donor in a cohort sampled during active COVID-19.

The rearrangement links TRBV19 to TRBJ1-1, with TRBD1 as a possible D gene (5 bases). The CDR3 has 20 residues. The germline V and J ends were trimmed by 4 bases and 0 bases, with 27 bases remaining between them. Germline V gene data show CDR1 as LNHDA and CDR2 as SQIVND (reference sequence). The CDR3 loop is CASSRKTESIFRNMNTEAFF. CDR3 sequence (DNA): TGTGCCAGTAGTAGAAAGACAGAGTCGATATTTAGAAACATGAACACTGAAGCTTTCTTT.

The chain carries TRBV6-5 and TRBJ2-7; D is perhaps TRBD2 (6 bases). In germline, CDR1 is MNHEY, CDR2 SVGAGI. There are 14 residues in the CDR3. The V gene lost 5 bases and the J gene lost 2 bases, with 13 bases spanning the gap. The CDR3 nucleotides read TGTGCCAGCAGTCCTTGGGAGGTCGCCTACGAGCAGTACTTC. This sequence encodes CASSPWEVAYEQYF.

DNA for the CDR3: TGTGCCAGCAGCCGAGCGGGGGAGAGCTCCTACGAGCAGTACTTC. It encodes CASSRAGESSYEQYF. J is TRBJ2-7 and V is TRBV13; 8 bases map to TRBD2. The ends lost 5 bases at V and 0 bases at J; junction bases unmatched: 6. The CDR3 runs 15 residues. From germline, CDR1 is PRHDT and CDR2 FYEKMQ (reference sequence).

The J gene is TRBJ2-7, the V gene TRBV28; TRBD1 is a possible D gene (6 bases). From germline, CDR1 is MDHEN and CDR2 SYDVKM. Deletions cut 2 bases from V and 5 bases from J, with 13 bases between. This CDR3 is 14 amino acids long. The CDR3 here is CASSLDRPLNEQYF. CDR3 bases: TGTGCCAGCAGTTTAGACAGGCCTTTAAACGAGCAGTACTTC.

Regarding this clone: The sample holds other DNA sequences that translate to the same CDR3. V and J are TRBV9 and TRBJ2-1, with 7 nucleotides matching TRBD2. Germline-derived CDR1 and CDR2 are SGDLS and YYNGEE. V trimming: 0 bases; J trimming: 1 base; junction bases outside the gene matches: 1. The CDR3 runs to 15 residues. The CDR3 DNA is TGTGCCAGCAGCGTAGAGGGAGGGTCCTACAATGAGCAGTTCTTC. Amino acids: CASSVEGGSYNEQFF. Full variable domain (remainder filled in from reference TRBV9 and TRBJ2-1): DSGVTQTPKHLITATGQRVTLRCSPRSGDLSVYWYQQSLDQGLQFLIQYYNGEERAKGNILERFSAQQFPDLHSELNLSSLELGDSALYFCASSVEGGSYNEQFFGPGTRLTVL.

The CDR3 bases are TGTGCCAGCAGCTTAGACGTCTTAGCTCCGTATGGCTACACCTTC. Translating it yields CASSLDVLAPYGYTF. The V call is TRBV7-8, the J call TRBJ1-2; D unresolved. This CDR3 spans 15 amino acids. Germline CDR1 is SGHVS and CDR2 is FQNEAQ. Between the trimmed V and J ends, which lost 1 base and 5 bases, there was a span of 14 bases.

The chain recombines TRBV7-2 with TRBJ2-7, with D perhaps matching TRBD2 (5 bases). The germline V and J ends were trimmed by 2 bases and 6 bases, with 5 bases remaining between them. The germline V gene has CDR1 SGHTA and CDR2 FQGNSA. CDR3 length equals 11 residues. The DNA for the CDR3 is TGTGCCAGCAGCTTACGGGGCGAGCAGTACTTC. Protein: CASSLRGEQYF.

The gene calls are TRBV5-6 and TRBJ2-7, with 10 nucleotides matching TRBD1. V lost 2 bases to trimming and J lost 4 bases; unmatched junction nucleotides: 12. The CDR3 runs to 17 residues. The V gene's germline CDR1 is SGHDT and CDR2 YYEEEE. The CDR3 reads CASSLYYGQGGLYEQYF. The CDR3 DNA reads as TGTGCCAGCAGCTTATACTACGGACAGGGGGGCCTATACGAGCAGTACTTC.